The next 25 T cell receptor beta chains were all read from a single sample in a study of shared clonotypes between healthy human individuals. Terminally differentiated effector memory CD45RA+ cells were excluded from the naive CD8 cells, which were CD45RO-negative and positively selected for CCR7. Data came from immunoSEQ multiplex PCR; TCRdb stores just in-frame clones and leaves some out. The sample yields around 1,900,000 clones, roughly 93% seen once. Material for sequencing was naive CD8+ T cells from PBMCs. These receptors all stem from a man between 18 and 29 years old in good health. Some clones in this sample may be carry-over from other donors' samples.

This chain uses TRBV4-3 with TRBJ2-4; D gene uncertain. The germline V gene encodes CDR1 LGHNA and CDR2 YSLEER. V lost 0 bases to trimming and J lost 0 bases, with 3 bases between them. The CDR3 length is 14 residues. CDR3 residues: CASSQDLAKNIQYF. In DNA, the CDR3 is TGCGCCAGCAGCCAAGATCTAGCCAAAAACATTCAGTACTTC.

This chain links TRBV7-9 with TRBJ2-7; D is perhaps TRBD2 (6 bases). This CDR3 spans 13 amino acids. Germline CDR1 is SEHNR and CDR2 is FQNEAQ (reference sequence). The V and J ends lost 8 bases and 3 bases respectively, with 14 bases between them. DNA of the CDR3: TGTGCCAGCGGTTTCTGGGGGGACTACGAGCAGTACTTC. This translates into CASGFWGDYEQYF.

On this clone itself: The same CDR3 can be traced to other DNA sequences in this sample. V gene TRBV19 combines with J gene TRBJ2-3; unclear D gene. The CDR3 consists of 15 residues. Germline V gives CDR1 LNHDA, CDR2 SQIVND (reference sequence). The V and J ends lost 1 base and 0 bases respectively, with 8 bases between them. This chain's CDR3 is CASSIVGSSTDTQYF. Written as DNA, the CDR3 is TGTGCCAGTAGTATAGTGGGATCTAGCACAGATACGCAGTATTTT.

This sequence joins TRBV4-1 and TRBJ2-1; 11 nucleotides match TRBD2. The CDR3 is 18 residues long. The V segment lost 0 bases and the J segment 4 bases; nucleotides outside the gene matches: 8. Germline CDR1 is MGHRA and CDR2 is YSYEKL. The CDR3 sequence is CASSQDQVAGGMYNEQFF. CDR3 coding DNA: TGCGCCAGCAGCCAAGACCAGGTAGCGGGGGGGATGTACAATGAGCAGTTCTTC.

The CDR3 DNA is TGTGCCAGCAGATATGCGCGAGGCCACTACGAGCAGTACTTC. Its protein is CASRYARGHYEQYF. This sequence joins TRBV28 and TRBJ2-5; no clear D gene. TRBJ2-7 matches the DNA end more closely, so the J call is doubtful. Germline CDR1 reads MDHEN; CDR2 reads SYDVKM. The CDR3 extends over 14 amino acids.

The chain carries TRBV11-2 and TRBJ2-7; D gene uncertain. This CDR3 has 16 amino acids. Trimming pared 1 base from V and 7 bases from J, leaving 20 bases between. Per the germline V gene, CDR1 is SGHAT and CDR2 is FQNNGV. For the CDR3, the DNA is TGTGCCAGCAGCTTAGGGCTAGGTTCGGGTTTTAAGGAGCAGTACTTC. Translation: CASSLGLGSGFKEQYF.

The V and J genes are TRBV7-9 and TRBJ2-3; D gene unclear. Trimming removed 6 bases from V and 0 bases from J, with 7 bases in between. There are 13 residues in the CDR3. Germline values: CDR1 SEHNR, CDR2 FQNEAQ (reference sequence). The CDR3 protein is CASSTSSTDTQYF. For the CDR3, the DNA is TGTGCCAGCAGTACAAGTAGCACAGATACGCAGTATTTT.

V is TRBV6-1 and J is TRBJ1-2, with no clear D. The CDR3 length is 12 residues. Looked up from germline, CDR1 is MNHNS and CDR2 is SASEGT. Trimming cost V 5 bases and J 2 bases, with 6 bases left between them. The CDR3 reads CASSLGNYGYTF. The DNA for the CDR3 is TGTGCCAGCAGTCTGGGGAACTATGGCTACACCTTC.

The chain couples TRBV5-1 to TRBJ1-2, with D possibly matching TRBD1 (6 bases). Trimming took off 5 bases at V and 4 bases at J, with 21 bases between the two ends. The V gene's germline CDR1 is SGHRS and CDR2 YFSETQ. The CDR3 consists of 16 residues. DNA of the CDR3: TGCGCCAGCAGAGGAACAGGGACGACTACGCCCTATGGCTACACCTTC. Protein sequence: CASRGTGTTTPYGYTF.

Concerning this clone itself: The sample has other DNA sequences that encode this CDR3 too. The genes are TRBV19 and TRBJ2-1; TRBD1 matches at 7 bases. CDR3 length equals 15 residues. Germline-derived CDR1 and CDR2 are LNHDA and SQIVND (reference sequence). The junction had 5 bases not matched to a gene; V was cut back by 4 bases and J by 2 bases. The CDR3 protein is CASSTRGHPYNEQFF. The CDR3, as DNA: TGTGCCAGTAGTACAAGGGGGCACCCCTACAATGAGCAGTTCTTC.

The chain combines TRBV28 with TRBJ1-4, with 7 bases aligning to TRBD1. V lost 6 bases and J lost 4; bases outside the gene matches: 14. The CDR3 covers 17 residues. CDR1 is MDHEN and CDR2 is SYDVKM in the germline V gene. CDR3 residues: CASRPRYGQESNEKLFF. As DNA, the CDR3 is TGTGCCAGCAGACCCCGCTACGGACAGGAAAGTAATGAAAAACTGTTTTTT.

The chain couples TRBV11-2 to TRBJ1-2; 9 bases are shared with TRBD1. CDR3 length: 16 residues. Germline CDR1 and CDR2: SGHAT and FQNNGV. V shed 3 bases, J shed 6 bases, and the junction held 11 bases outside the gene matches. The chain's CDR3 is CASSLTLTGTGNGYTF. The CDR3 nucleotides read TGTGCCAGCAGCTTGACCCTAACCGGGACAGGGAATGGCTACACCTTC.

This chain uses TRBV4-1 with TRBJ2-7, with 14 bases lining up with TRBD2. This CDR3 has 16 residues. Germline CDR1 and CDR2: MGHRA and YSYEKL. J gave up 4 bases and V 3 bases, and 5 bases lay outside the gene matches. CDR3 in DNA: TGCGCCAGCAGCCATACATGGACTAGCGGGAGGTACGAGCAGTACTTC. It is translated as CASSHTWTSGRYEQYF.

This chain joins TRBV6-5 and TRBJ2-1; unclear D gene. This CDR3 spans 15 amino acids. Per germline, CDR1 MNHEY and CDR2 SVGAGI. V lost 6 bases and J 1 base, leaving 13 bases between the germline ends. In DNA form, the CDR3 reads TGTGCCAGCAGAATTGGCCGGGTATCCTACAATGAGCAGTTCTTC. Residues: CASRIGRVSYNEQFF.

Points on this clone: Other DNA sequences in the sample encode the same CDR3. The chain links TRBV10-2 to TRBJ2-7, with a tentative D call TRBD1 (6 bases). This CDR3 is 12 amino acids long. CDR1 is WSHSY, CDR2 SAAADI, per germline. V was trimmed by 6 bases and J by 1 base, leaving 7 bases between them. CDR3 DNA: TGCGCCAGCAGGGACAGATCCTACGAGCAGTACTTC. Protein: CASRDRSYEQYF.

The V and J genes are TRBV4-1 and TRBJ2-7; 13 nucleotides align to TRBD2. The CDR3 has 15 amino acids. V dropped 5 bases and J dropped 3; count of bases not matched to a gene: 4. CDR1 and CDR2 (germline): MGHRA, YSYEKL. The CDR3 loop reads CASSYRTSGSYEQYF. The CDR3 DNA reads TGCGCCAGCAGCTACCGGACTAGCGGGAGCTACGAGCAGTACTTC.

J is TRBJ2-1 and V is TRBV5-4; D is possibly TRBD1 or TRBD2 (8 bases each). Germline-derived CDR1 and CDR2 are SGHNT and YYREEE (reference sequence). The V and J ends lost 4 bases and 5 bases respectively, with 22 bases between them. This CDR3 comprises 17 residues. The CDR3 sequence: CASSPGQGGTRDNEQFF. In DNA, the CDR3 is TGTGCCAGCAGCCCCGGACAGGGAGGGACTAGGGACAATGAGCAGTTCTTC.

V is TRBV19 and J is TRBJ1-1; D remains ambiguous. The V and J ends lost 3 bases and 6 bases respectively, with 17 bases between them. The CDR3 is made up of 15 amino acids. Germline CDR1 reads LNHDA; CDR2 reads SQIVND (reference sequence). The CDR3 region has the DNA TGTGCCAGTAGTATGCCCACGGACGGGCCCTCTGAAGCTTTCTTT. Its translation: CASSMPTDGPSEAFF.

CDR3 amino acids: CASSLSWTEAYEQYF. In DNA form, the CDR3 reads TGTGCCAGCAGCTTATCTTGGACAGAAGCCTACGAGCAGTACTTC. The chain uses TRBV11-1 and TRBJ2-7; tentatively, D is TRBD1 (6 bases). The germline V gene has CDR1 SGHAT and CDR2 FQDESV (reference sequence). V was pared by 2 bases and J by 2 bases, with 13 bases between. This CDR3 has 15 amino acids.

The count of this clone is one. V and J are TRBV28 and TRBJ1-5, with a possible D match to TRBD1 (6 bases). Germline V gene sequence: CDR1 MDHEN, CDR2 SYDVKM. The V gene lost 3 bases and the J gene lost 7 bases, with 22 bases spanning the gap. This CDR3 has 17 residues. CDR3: CASSLYVRGAQEQPQHF. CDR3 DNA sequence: TGTGCCAGCAGTTTGTATGTGAGGGGGGCGCAGGAGCAGCCCCAGCATTTT.

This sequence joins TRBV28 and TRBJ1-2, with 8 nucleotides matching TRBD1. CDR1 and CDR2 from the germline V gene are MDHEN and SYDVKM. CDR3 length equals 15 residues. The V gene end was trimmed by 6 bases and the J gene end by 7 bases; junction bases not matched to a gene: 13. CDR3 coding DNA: TGTGCCAGCAGCCCCGGGACAGGCGGGCGTCCTGGCTACACCTTC. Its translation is CASSPGTGGRPGYTF.

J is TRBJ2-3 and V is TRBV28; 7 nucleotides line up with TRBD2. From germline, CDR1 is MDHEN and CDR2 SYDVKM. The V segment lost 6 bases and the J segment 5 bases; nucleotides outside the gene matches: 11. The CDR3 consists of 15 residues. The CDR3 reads CASSPMGRVGDTQYF. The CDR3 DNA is TGTGCCAGCAGCCCTATGGGGAGGGTGGGAGATACGCAGTATTTT.

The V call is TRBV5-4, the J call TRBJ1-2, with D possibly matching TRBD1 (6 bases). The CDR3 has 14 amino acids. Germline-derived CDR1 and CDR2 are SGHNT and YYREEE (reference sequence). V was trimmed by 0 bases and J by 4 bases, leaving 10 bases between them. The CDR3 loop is CASSLDRATYGYTF. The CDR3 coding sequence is TGTGCCAGCAGCTTGGACAGGGCCACCTATGGCTACACCTTC.

The CDR3 sequence is CASSLEGPPALFF. CDR3 in DNA: TGCGCCAGCAGCCTAGAGGGCCCCCCCGCACTGTTTTTT. This rearrangement joins TRBV5-1 to TRBJ1-4, with unresolved D. The CDR3 is made up of 13 amino acids. V was clipped by 4 bases and J by 13 bases, with 17 bases between them. CDR1 is SGHRS, CDR2 YFSETQ, per germline.

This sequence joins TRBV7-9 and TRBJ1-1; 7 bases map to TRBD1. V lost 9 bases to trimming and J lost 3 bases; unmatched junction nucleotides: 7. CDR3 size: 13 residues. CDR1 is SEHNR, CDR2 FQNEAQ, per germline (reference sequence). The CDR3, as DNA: TGTGCCAGTCCAGGGGGAAGCGACACTGAAGCTTTCTTT. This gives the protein CASPGGSDTEAFF.